The rows below give T cell receptor beta chains drawn from one sample of a study of T cell responses to AZD1222 COVID-19 vaccine. Generated by immunoSEQ multiplex PCR, the TCRdb table keeps only in-frame clones and is missing some. The table has 75,000 to 100,000 clones, approximately 85% seen once. The sequencing used peripheral blood, collected on day 0 of AZD1222 vaccination. These receptors all come from an adult in good health. Each CDR3 is given with its conserved first and last residue. Each record gives: J gene, V gene, CDR3 protein.

TRBJ2-7	TRBV2	CASSYRAHPFYEQYF
TRBJ2-7	TRBV5-1	CASSLETDASYEQYF
TRBJ1-3	TRBV29-1	CSVEDVRRASGNTIYF
TRBJ1-5	TRBV19	CASSIASLYSNQPQHF
TRBJ2-3	TRBV7-9	CASSRDSSTDTQYF
TRBJ2-2	TRBV6-5	CASRVTGELFF
TRBJ2-5	TRBV18	CASSPRGQGGETQYF
TRBJ1-2	TRBV7-2	CASSLKITGAPNYGYTF
TRBJ1-1	TRBV13	CASSLENTEAFF
TRBJ2-7	TRBV11-2	CASSYTRGGSYEQYF
TRBJ1-5	TRBV6-5	CASSQTGDSWQPQHF
TRBJ2-2	TRBV6-5	CASSLSNTGELFF
TRBJ2-1	TRBV15	CATSRDFGSGSGNEQFF
TRBJ2-7	TRBV28	CASSETSGSRWEQYF
TRBJ1-2	TRBV27	CASRPQGEYGYTF
TRBJ2-7	TRBV7-9	CASSPRTGFYEQYF
TRBJ2-1	TRBV6-1	CASSEGFGTGGYNEQFF
TRBJ1-2	TRBV5-1	CASSLNDGLSYGYTF
TRBJ1-3	TRBV4-3	CASSQGTGTGNTIYF
TRBJ1-1	TRBV5-5	CASSYAGGTEAFF
TRBJ1-2	TRBV25-1	CASSVAGDNYGYTF
TRBJ2-6	TRBV7-3	CASSQKSGANVLTF
TRBJ1-6	TRBV7-9	CASSSPTGPDNSPLHF
TRBJ2-7	TRBV27	CASSFGAGGSPFKQYF
TRBJ2-1	TRBV9	CASSGLAGNEQFF
TRBJ1-1	TRBV7-2	CASSFQGGETEAFF
TRBJ2-3	TRBV5-6	CASSLKGGLAGSADTQYF
TRBJ2-7	TRBV28	CASSQGRNEQYF
TRBJ2-1	TRBV10-3	CAIHSGSGSYNEQFF
TRBJ2-5	TRBV10-2	CASSGGTSGSPETQYF
TRBJ1-5	TRBV7-6	CASRRLPGVDQPQHF
TRBJ2-3	TRBV20-1	CSARHTQYF
TRBJ1-5	TRBV6-2/TRBV6-3	CASSLAEEYSNQPQHF
TRBJ1-5	TRBV4-3	CASSPSLAGDQPQHF
TRBJ2-7	TRBV19	CASSSSGSKGEQYF
TRBJ2-2	TRBV28	CASRRIWDIQNTGELFF
TRBJ1-1	TRBV30	CAWTHSVANTEAFF
TRBJ1-2	TRBV4-3	CASSPGGENYGYTF